The sequence of this T cell receptor beta chain was determined in a study of T-cell memory formation after mild COVID-19. The CDR3 length is 16 residues. V shed 4 bases, J shed 1 base, and the junction held 8 bases outside the gene matches. CDR1 is SEHNR, CDR2 FQNEAQ, per germline (reference sequence). One entry per CDR3 protein, called by TCRdb with MiXCR from the 5' RACE reads. The data show roughly 190,000 distinct CDR3 sequences, roughly a tenth seen once. This clonotype was recorded at least ten times. The gene calls are TRBV7-9 and TRBJ2-3, with 7 nucleotides matching TRBD1. Sequenced material: PBMCs or a T cell subset sorted from them (not recorded which). This TCR was sampled from a man between 18 and 35 years old who had mild COVID-19 (a few samples of this study predate the infection). Cell type and time point are not known. CDR3 sequence: CASSSATGAGTDTQYF. CDR3 DNA sequence: TGTGCCAGCAGCTCGGCTACAGGGGCCGGCACAGATACGCAGTATTTT.